This T cell receptor (beta chain) derives from a study of radiotherapy plus CTLA-4 blockade in lung cancer. Study-level findings and limits: How blood T cell clones changed early, along with interferon-beta, reportedly forecast response best. Radiotherapy plus ipilimumab was followed by expansion in blood of tumor-derived TCR clones.

Measured with immunoSEQ multiplex PCR; TCRdb has only the in-frame clones, and not every one. The sample lists 85,000 to 130,000 clones, about 83% seen once, with less than 2.5% in the top ten. Germline V gives CDR1 SGHVS, CDR2 FNYEAQ. The CDR3 runs 15 residues. V was trimmed by 5 bases and J by 0 bases, leaving 14 bases between them. About this clone: The antigen is unknown.

The receptor comes from a human donor with non-small cell lung cancer that progressed on radiotherapy plus ipilimumab. Some clones in this sample may be carry-over from other donors' samples. Sequencing used peripheral blood, obtained from a patient treated with radiotherapy plus ipilimumab. V is TRBV7-6 and J is TRBJ2-7, with a tentative D call TRBD1 (6 bases). CDR3 residues: CASSRSYRDSYEQYF. The CDR3 region has the DNA TGTGCCAGCAGCCGGTCCTACAGGGACTCCTACGAGCAGTACTTC.